What follows is one T cell receptor (beta chain) and its context. As yet, its antigen is unknown. In TCRdb, the 5' RACE reads were re-called with MiXCR into one record per CDR3 protein. The sample includes some 350,000 distinct CDR3 sequences, around 10% seen only once; the top ten take less than 20%. This entry is derived from a study of T cells after yellow fever vaccination. Trimming removed 1 base from V and 0 bases from J, with 17 bases in between. CDR3 size: 18 residues. Germline values: CDR1 SGHVS, CDR2 FNYEAQ. Overall study findings and caveats: Most clones from primary vaccination resurfaced after the booster (around 95% CD4, 75% to 90% CD8).

The chain carries TRBV7-6 and TRBJ2-3, with D tentatively TRBD2 (5 bases). The sample was PBMCs, taken on the day of the first yellow fever vaccination. This sequence originates from a man between 18 and 29 years old who received the YFV17D yellow fever vaccine. This chain's CDR3 is CASSLGARERSSTDTQYF. The CDR3 nucleotides are TGTGCCAGCAGCTTAGGTGCCCGGGAAAGGTCTAGCACAGATACGCAGTATTTT.